This paragraph covers one T cell receptor beta chain sequence. This clone has only a few counts. What antigen it recognizes has not been identified. Base qualities are not recorded, but no much larger clone differs from it by a single base. The entire isolated RNA was reverse transcribed using the High Capacity cDNA Reverse Transcription Kit, and thus expressed TCRB transcripts were sequenced. Deep immunoSEQ sequencing was performed on naive, central memory and regulatory T cell samples, with an average of around 3.4 million total reads per sample. Sorted cells were lysed in RLT buffer, and RNA was extracted using DNase-treated RNeasy Micro or Mini kits according to cell number. To prevent cross-contamination, every cell subset was processed on its own, while patient and healthy donor samples were processed together. Using the immunoSEQ multiplex PCR, TCRB sequences were amplified from cDNA into 87-bp fragments spanning the CDR3 region. Sequencing of the amplicons was performed on the Illumina HiSeq platform. Per the authors' processing: Synthetic template baselines were used to correct PCR bias computationally, reads within Hamming distance 2 were collapsed together, and singletons that could not be merged were discarded. By aligning reads against IMGT, V, D and J genes, CDR3 length, and insertions or deletions at six rearrangement sites were assigned. Within each subset, clonotype counts were normalized to sorted cell number, and only after that were true diversity and Gini coefficients computed with the tcR R package. The overlap coefficient, calculated on TCRB nucleotide sequences, was used to quantify repertoire sharing. Out-of-frame TCRB sequences from naive cells were analyzed as a proxy for the pre-selection repertoire. Not all clones reach the TCRdb copy of this immuneACCESS table, which keeps in-frame sequences only. Checked studies attribute under half of the gap to unresolved V genes and leave the rest unexplained. That table supplies the V and J calls and clone size; D and trimming were determined from the DNA. Within this sample are 900,000 or so clones, with roughly 15% of them counted one time only. 0.023% of the sample is held by the ten biggest clonotypes.

This specimen belongs to a study of beta chain features in type 1 diabetes (dated by TCRdb to between 2017 and 2018). Some background on the complete study: Mean age, gender distribution, total cell number and subset yield did not differ between patients and healthy donors. Naive and central memory subsets were obtained from all 30 or so donors, but regulatory and stem cell-like memory subsets were isolated from only 8 patients and about 8 healthy donors. Across all samples, around 99 million sorted cells were examined, and cell number per subset correlated strongly with RNA yield. In the study, recently diagnosed type 1 diabetes patients and matched healthy donors were compared on the TCRB repertoires of their sorted circulating CD4+ T cell subsets.

Each donor gave one peripheral blood draw, approximately 100 mL on average, collected into heparinised tubes. A BD FACSAria II and a panel including CD45RO, CCR7, CD25, CD127, CD95 and CD27 were used to sort naive, central memory, regulatory and stem cell-like memory CD4+ T cells. All sorted populations exceeded 98% purity. PBMCs were separated immediately by Lymphoprep density gradient centrifugation and were stained directly, without being cultured. So that batch effects would be minimized, each experiment stained and sorted samples in pairs, pairing one healthy donor with one patient. Broader findings and caveats from the paper: A moderate but significant shortening of TCRB CDR3 length was observed in type 1 diabetes patients in all four CD4+ subsets. Naive, central memory and regulatory TCRB repertoires appeared to be more alike among patients than among healthy donors. PCR may preferentially amplify shorter templates, but because patient and control samples were amplified and corrected together, any resulting skew would affect both groups equally. Patients with type 1 diabetes made fewer insertions and deleted more nucleotides at VDJ recombination sites, implying thymic rearrangement abnormalities. Because cDNA was sequenced instead of genomic DNA, highly expressing activated cells could be over-represented, though the groups showed no difference in activation or CD3 levels. Only small numbers of individuals were included in the HLA sub-analyses, which left unresolved whether HLA type had any influence on TCRB rearrangement.

CDR1 MNHNS and CDR2 SASEGT are derived from the germline V gene. The CDR3 has 13 amino acids, counting the end cysteine and phenylalanine. The only DNA kept is the CDR3, 39 bases in frame from the first base. The trim is 6 bases for V and 4 bases for J, with a gap of 12 bases between the germline ends. The chain is encoded by TRBV6-1 joined to TRBJ1-2; a tentative D call is TRBD1 (6 bases match). The source material was naive CD4+ T cells from blood. The cell subset or site label, read with the paper, signifies: true naive CD4+ T cells. The TCR comes from a woman under 30 in good health. The DNA sequence reads TGTGCCAGCAGCCCCTCAGGGGTCTATGGCTACACCTTC. It is translated as CASSPSGVYGYTF.